These 14 T cell receptor beta chains were sequenced from one sample in a study of blood T cell repertoires in COVID-19. Method: immunoSEQ multiplex PCR; TCRdb's copy keeps in-frame clones and lacks some. The sample lists under 250,000 clones; around 83% were seen once. The sample taken for sequencing was peripheral blood. The receptor set was obtained from a man aged 45-65 years with active or convalescent COVID-19.

The chain couples TRBV29-1 to TRBJ2-3; TRBD2 is a possible D gene (6 bases). CDR1 is SQVTM, CDR2 ANQGSEA, per germline. The CDR3 spans 13 residues. With 6 bases removed from V and 8 bases from J, the gap between germline ends came to 18 bases. The CDR3 spells CSVLGPGGGTQYF. CDR3 coding DNA: TGCAGCGTCCTCGGGCCCGGGGGTGGTACGCAGTATTTT.

Many counts were recorded for this clone. This chain connects TRBV5-1 to TRBJ2-7; 7 bases agree with TRBD1. With V trimmed by 4 bases and J by 3 bases, 13 bases remained unmatched. Germline CDR1 and CDR2: SGHRS and YFSETQ. This CDR3 contains 16 residues. The CDR3 nucleotides read TGCGCCAGCAGCGCCAGACAGGGCTCGTCATACTACGAGCAGTACTTC. Residues: CASSARQGSSYYEQYF.

CDR3 protein: CASGTGDKSYEQYF. CDR3 nucleotides: TGCGCCAGCGGAACAGGGGATAAATCCTACGAGCAGTACTTC. The rearrangement links TRBV10-1 to TRBJ2-7; 7 nucleotides line up with TRBD1. The CDR3 loop spans 14 amino acids. Germline CDR1 WNHNN, CDR2 SYGVQD (reference sequence). V dropped 8 bases and J dropped 1; count of bases not matched to a gene: 8.

The chain joins TRBV6-5 to TRBJ2-7; the D is unclear. The V end was cut by 8 bases, the J end by 1 base, with 12 bases between. CDR1 MNHEY and CDR2 SVGAGI come from the germline V gene. The CDR3 is 13 amino acids. CDR3 sequence reads: CASEGGTSYEQYF. The CDR3 DNA is TGTGCCAGCGAAGGCGGTACTTCCTACGAGCAGTACTTC.

This clone appeared once. This rearrangement joins TRBV19 to TRBJ1-6; D is perhaps TRBD1 (6 bases). The V gene lost 5 bases and the J gene lost 0 bases, with 11 bases spanning the gap. Germline loops: CDR1 LNHDA, CDR2 SQIVND (reference sequence). The CDR3 contains 16 residues. The CDR3 region is CASSWGQSSYNSPLHF. CDR3 nucleotide sequence: TGTGCCAGTAGTTGGGGACAAAGCTCCTATAATTCACCCCTCCACTTT.

The J gene is TRBJ1-2, the V gene TRBV4-3, with D unresolved. The germline V and J ends were trimmed by 0 bases and 8 bases, with 16 bases remaining between them. The CDR3 contains 15 residues. The germline CDR1 and CDR2 sequences are LGHNA and YSLEER. The CDR3 reads CASSQDVSGKEGYTF. For the CDR3, the DNA is TGCGCCAGCAGCCAAGATGTATCGGGAAAGGAGGGCTACACCTTC.

The chain recombines TRBV9 with TRBJ1-5; D might be TRBD1 (6 bases). Germline-derived CDR1 and CDR2 are SGDLS and YYNGEE. The CDR3 sequence is 14 residues long. V lost 3 bases, J lost 8 bases, and 15 bases lay in between. CDR3 bases: TGTGCCAGCAGCGCCGGGGGGCAGATCGAGCCCCAGCATTTT. This codes for CASSAGGQIEPQHF. Full variable domain (missing parts from reference TRBV9 and TRBJ1-5): DSGVTQTPKHLITATGQRVTLRCSPRSGDLSVYWYQQSLDQGLQFLIQYYNGEERAKGNILERFSAQQFPDLHSELNLSSLELGDSALYFCASSAGGQIEPQHFGDGTRLSIL.

The chain links TRBV7-9 to TRBJ2-3, with 7 bases identical to TRBD2. The trim removed 5 bases at V and 4 bases at J, leaving 6 bases unmatched. The germline CDR1 and CDR2 sequences are SEHNR and FQNEAQ (reference sequence). This CDR3 has 14 amino acids. Written as DNA, the CDR3 is TGTGCCAGCAGCCGGGACCGGGAGGCAGATACGCAGTATTTT. Translation: CASSRDREADTQYF.

DNA of the CDR3: TGTGCCAGTGGCCACGGGAGCTCCTACGAGCAGTACTTC. It yields the protein CASGHGSSYEQYF. The V call is TRBV9, the J call TRBJ2-7; possible D gene TRBD2, 6 bases. The V end lost 8 bases, the J end lost 0 bases, and 12 bases lay between the germline ends. The CDR3 consists of 13 residues. Looked up from germline, CDR1 is SGDLS and CDR2 is YYNGEE.

The J gene is TRBJ1-5, the V gene TRBV28; tentative D call: TRBD1 (6 bases). V was clipped by 6 bases and J by 0 bases, with 12 bases between them. The CDR3 loop spans 15 amino acids. Per the germline V gene, CDR1 is MDHEN and CDR2 is SYDVKM. Here the CDR3 DNA reads TGTGCCAGCAGGCCGGGACACCTTAGCAATCAGCCCCAGCATTTT. Amino acid sequence: CASRPGHLSNQPQHF.

The CDR3 DNA reads TGTGCCAGTAGTGGCGGGGGGGCTTTTGGAGAGACCCAGTACTTC. Translated: CASSGGGAFGETQYF. The genes are TRBV19 and TRBJ2-5; 9 positions match TRBD2. Losses at the gene ends were 5 bases for V and 4 bases for J; bases not matched to a gene: 8. CDR1 and CDR2 (germline): LNHDA, SQIVND (reference sequence). This CDR3 comprises 15 residues.

This chain links TRBV6-5 with TRBJ1-2, with TRBD1 matching 9 bases. This CDR3 spans 13 amino acids. The ends lost 5 bases at V and 8 bases at J; junction bases unmatched: 6. Germline assignment: CDR1 MNHEY and CDR2 SVGAGI. The CDR3 DNA is TGTGCCAGCAGTCCGGGACAGGGTAACGGCTACACCTTC. Amino acid sequence: CASSPGQGNGYTF.

V is TRBV13 and J is TRBJ2-5, with a possible D match to TRBD1 (5 bases). The CDR3 length is 12 residues. V lost 5 bases to trimming and J lost 2 bases, with 6 bases between them. CDR1 and CDR2 from the germline V gene are PRHDT and FYEKMQ (reference sequence). The CDR3 region has the DNA TGTGCCAGCAGCCGGACACAAGAGACCCAGTACTTC. Residues: CASSRTQETQYF.

The chain carries TRBV7-9 and TRBJ2-5; TRBD1 matches 7 bases. Losses at the gene ends were 2 bases for V and 4 bases for J; bases not matched to a gene: 1. Germline V gives CDR1 SEHNR, CDR2 FQNEAQ (reference sequence). CDR3 length equals 13 residues. The CDR3 loop reads CASSLTGVETQYF. The CDR3 nucleotides read TGTGCCAGCAGCTTAACAGGGGTAGAGACCCAGTACTTC.